Listed here are 4 T cell receptor beta chains from one sample, sequenced in a study of blood T cell repertoires in COVID-19. Clones were sequenced by immunoSEQ multiplex PCR, and TCRdb holds only the in-frame ones, with some missing. The sample records 70,000 to 100,000 clones, 88% being singletons. Source material: peripheral blood. The receptor source for this set is a human donor in a cohort sampled during active COVID-19.

The chain is built from TRBV19 and TRBJ2-1; 9 bases line up with TRBD1. The V gene's germline CDR1 is LNHDA and CDR2 SQIVND (reference sequence). The ends lost 3 bases at V and 8 bases at J; junction bases unmatched: 8. This CDR3 comprises 15 residues. The CDR3 loop reads CASSMGTGNVYEQFF. The DNA of the CDR3 is TGTGCCAGTAGTATGGGGACAGGGAATGTGTATGAGCAGTTCTTC.

This clone was seen once. V and J are TRBV10-3 and TRBJ2-7, with D possibly matching TRBD1 (6 bases). This CDR3 comprises 14 residues. Trimming cost V 8 bases and J 3 bases, with 17 bases left between them. Germline V gene data show CDR1 as ENHRY and CDR2 as SYGVKD. CDR3 loop: CAIQLGGGDYEQYF. CDR3 nucleotides: TGTGCCATCCAGCTAGGGGGTGGTGACTACGAGCAGTACTTC.

The genes are TRBV28 and TRBJ2-1, with 8 positions matching TRBD1. Germline assignment: CDR1 MDHEN and CDR2 SYDVKM. V lost 7 bases and J lost 1; bases outside the gene matches: 6. The CDR3 sequence is 15 residues long. In DNA form, the CDR3 reads TGTGCCAGCACTCTCCAGGGGGCGTCCTACAATGAGCAGTTCTTC. Protein sequence: CASTLQGASYNEQFF.

CDR3 bases: TGCGCCAGCAGCTTAAGAGGACTAGCGGAACTAGCCAAAAACATTCAGTACTTC. Amino acids: CASSLRGLAELAKNIQYF. The V gene is TRBV5-1, the J gene TRBJ2-4; TRBD2 agrees at 10 bases. The CDR3 consists of 18 residues. With V trimmed by 2 bases and J by 0 bases, 8 bases remained unmatched. Germline loops: CDR1 SGHRS, CDR2 YFSETQ.